This TCR beta chain stems from a study of T cells in Graves' hyperthyroidism and ophthalmopathy (dated by TCRdb to about 2019). Turning to the overall study: Peripheral blood was collected at initial diagnosis, before any treatment. A discovery cohort of about a hundred patients, 43 with Graves' ophthalmopathy and about 60 with stable Graves' hyperthyroidism, was used to find distinguishing TCR V-J signatures. Prospective prediction of ophthalmopathy was tested in an independent validation cohort of 18 to 20 hyperthyroidism patients and 17 patients who later progressed to ophthalmopathy. The 100 or so discovery patients were randomly split 7:3 into training and test sets. In several Graves' hyperthyroidism patients, the study also compared T-cell repertoires from thyroid tissue with T-cell repertoires from blood. Following sampling, methimazole starting at 30 mg daily was given to hyperthyroidism patients, and high-dose intravenous methylprednisolone was given to ophthalmopathy patients. TCR Vbeta CDR3 sequencing of 120 to 150 peripheral blood samples (under 45 ophthalmopathy, 70 to 85 hyperthyroidism and about 17 progressor patients) is reported in the paper.

According to the germline V gene, CDR1 reads SGHVS and CDR2 reads FQNEAQ. Spanning cysteine to phenylalanine, the CDR3 consists of 16 amino acids. The CDR3 DNA has 48 bases and is translated from base 1. V sheds 5 bases and J sheds 2 bases, leaving 16 bases between their ends. Moderately to severely active disease, a Clinical Activity Score of at least 3, a NOSPECS grade of at least 4, and a duration under 3 months were present in ophthalmopathy patients. Patients with uncontrolled infections, other autoimmune diseases, pregnancy or lactation were excluded. Diagnoses relied on clinical symptoms, serum thyroxine and TRAb, thyroid ultrasound and orbital computed tomography. PBMCs were separated from roughly 10 ml of fresh peripheral blood using Ficoll-Paque density gradient centrifugation. Total RNA was extracted with Trizol reagent, and quality was checked on an Agilent 2100 Bioanalyzer. The TCR beta CDR3 regions were amplified from RNA transcripts. The TCR CDR3 was subjected to a first round of RT-PCR using the HTBI primer set and the Qiagen OneStep RT-PCR kit. Libraries were constructed in a second round of multiplex PCR, after which size selection and purification were performed. Sequencing of the libraries was done on an Illumina HiSeq2000 using paired-end 100 bp reads. The authors processed their data as follows. SOAPnuke was used to process the raw data, throwing out any read that contained adapters or uncalled bases, had a mean Phred below 15, or lacked an exact constant-primer or identifier match. COPE v1.2.5 was used to merge high-quality paired reads, and clonotypes were defined as unique nucleotide sequences. MiTCR v1.1 was used to align clonotypes to the IMGT TRBV, TRBD and TRBJ reference segments. Only V-J combinations with frequency above 0.0001, covering approximately 99% of repertoires, were analysed. A TCS score was defined as the ratio of F50 (clonal expansion) to E x V (chaos), with BLOSUM62-based TCRdist applied between CDR3 peptides within each V-J. Welch's t-statistics and random forest reduced around 550 V-J features to under 15, which were used in a naive Bayes classifier (R e1071). The raw public data were reprocessed by TCRdb itself: fastp quality trimming at Q25, MiXCR clonotype calling, in-frame beta chains only. Rows with one shared CDR3 protein collapse into an entry with the most common genes and DNA. None of the V and J calls come from the authors' own analysis; TCRdb made them. The sample yields 500,000 to 550,000 distinct CDR3 sequences; just under 20% were counted once. The top ten constitute 47% of the sample.

Here is what the overall study found, with its caveats: No statistical method was used to fix the sample size in advance, and group allocation was not hidden from the investigators. In validation, progression to ophthalmopathy was predicted by the model with about 70% sensitivity and 72.22% specificity, a median of 6.5 months before onset. In cross-validation, a model built on a 13 V-J signature told ophthalmopathy apart from stable hyperthyroidism with approximately 90% sensitivity and approximately 84% specificity, and in testing the same model reached 80%/75%. Most expanded thyroid clonotypes (frequency above 0.001) were also detected in blood, suggesting blood repertoires may reflect thyroid immune responses.

Ten or more counts support this clonotype. Its antigen has not been determined. Base qualities are not provided; no much larger clone lies one nucleotide away. The TCR comes from a man aged 40-49 years with Graves' ophthalmopathy. Sequencing was carried out using blood. The chain is made from TRBV7-8 and TRBJ2-4; possibly the D gene is TRBD1, per 6 matching bases. In nucleotide form, the sequence is TGTGCCAGCAGCGTACTACAGGGTTATCCCAAAAACATTCAGTACTTC. It translates as CASSVLQGYPKNIQYF.